The 30 T cell receptor beta chains below were found in one sample sequenced in a study of shared clonotypes between healthy human individuals. Produced via immunoSEQ multiplex PCR; TCRdb's table is partial and in-frame only. The table includes roughly 700,000 clones, less than 85% detected once. Input material: memory CD4+ T cells sorted from blood. Subset of the sample: CD45RA-negative fraction. The source is a woman in her twenties or thirties in good health.

The chain employs TRBV2 and TRBJ2-5, with D perhaps matching TRBD2 (6 bases). Germline V gives CDR1 SNHLY, CDR2 FYNNEI. The V end lost 7 bases, the J end lost 5 bases, and 14 bases lay between the germline ends. The CDR3 is 13 amino acids. CDR3 DNA sequence: TGTGCCAGCAACCGGGAGAAAGAGGAGACCCAGTACTTC. Its translation is CASNREKEETQYF.

Details on this clone: Within the sample, other DNA sequences also encode this same CDR3. CDR3 protein: CASSFSNEQFF. The CDR3 bases are TGCGCCAGCAGCTTCAGCAATGAGCAGTTCTTC. The gene calls are TRBV5-1 and TRBJ2-1; D unresolved. The CDR3 has 11 residues. In germline, CDR1 is SGHRS, CDR2 YFSETQ. V was clipped by 2 bases and J by 6 bases, with 3 bases between them. Full variable domain (remainder filled in from reference TRBV5-1 and TRBJ2-1): KAGVTQTPRYLIKTRGQQVTLSCSPISGHRSVSWYQQTPGQGLQFLFEYFSETQRNKGNFPGRFSGRQFSNSRSEMNVSTLELGDSALYLCASSFSNEQFFGPGTRLTVL.

In the case of this clone: Only one base separates this from a far larger clonotype, so it likely reflects a read error. In the same sample, other DNA sequences code for this CDR3. V gene TRBV6-6 combines with J gene TRBJ1-5; no firm D call. This CDR3 is built from 14 residues. CDR1 and CDR2 (germline): MNHNY, SVGAGI (reference sequence). V was shortened by 2 bases and J by 0 bases, with 5 bases between the two germline ends. This CDR3 is CASSYQYSNQPQHF. CDR3 coding DNA: TGTGCCAGCAGTTACCAGTATAGCAATCAGCCCCAGCATTTT.

This rearrangement joins TRBV5-6 to TRBJ2-2; no clear D. Germline V gene data show CDR1 as SGHDT and CDR2 as YYEEEE. The CDR3 loop spans 16 amino acids. With 0 bases removed from V and 1 base from J, the gap between germline ends came to 10 bases. The CDR3 here is CASSLEVGMNTGELFF. The CDR3 region has the DNA TGTGCCAGCAGCTTGGAGGTAGGGATGAACACCGGGGAGCTGTTTTTT.

This clone was observed a handful of times. Distinct nucleotide sequences in the sample also encode this CDR3. V gene TRBV7-9 combines with J gene TRBJ2-1, with D unclear. Germline assignment: CDR1 SEHNR and CDR2 FQNEAQ (reference sequence). Deletions cut 2 bases from V and 4 bases from J, with 3 bases between. The CDR3 has 12 residues. The CDR3 region is CASSLFYNEQFF. CDR3 in DNA: TGTGCCAGCAGCTTATTTTACAATGAGCAGTTCTTC.

This clone was detected a few times. In DNA, the CDR3 is TGTGCCAGCAGCTTGGAAATCGGGGGCCTGGGGGCTGAAGCTTTCTTT. Amino acid sequence: CASSLEIGGLGAEAFF. J is TRBJ1-1 and V is TRBV5-6, with D possibly TRBD1 on 6 matching bases. The germline V gene has CDR1 SGHDT and CDR2 YYEEEE. Trimming shortened V by 0 bases and J by 6 bases, and 18 bases separated the two germline ends. The CDR3 runs 16 residues.

The gene calls are TRBV4-1 and TRBJ1-5; D not certain. The CDR3 length is 15 residues. Trimming left V 0 bases short and J 3 bases short, with 9 bases between. Germline CDR1 reads MGHRA; CDR2 reads YSYEKL. The CDR3 DNA is TGCGCCAGCAGCCAAGATCCGACGGACAATCAGCCCCAGCATTTT. Its protein product is CASSQDPTDNQPQHF.

V gene TRBV19 combines with J gene TRBJ1-5, with 8 positions matching TRBD1. This CDR3 has 14 amino acids. CDR1 LNHDA and CDR2 SQIVND come from the germline V gene (reference sequence). With 10 bases clipped from V and 5 bases from J, the junction kept 10 bases outside the gene matches. Here the CDR3 reads CATSGTGGDQPQHF. The CDR3 DNA reads TGTGCCACCAGCGGAACAGGGGGAGATCAGCCCCAGCATTTT.

The gene calls are TRBV19 and TRBJ1-5, with TRBD1 identical over 8 bases. Unmatched junction bases numbered 6, after V lost 8 bases and J lost 6 bases. Germline V gene data show CDR1 as LNHDA and CDR2 as SQIVND (reference sequence). The CDR3 consists of 13 residues. In DNA form, the CDR3 reads TGTGCCAGTGAGACAGGGGTGGCTCAGCCCCAGCATTTT. Its translation: CASETGVAQPQHF.

The chain combines TRBV19 with TRBJ2-7, with 10 bases that match TRBD1. This CDR3 region has 15 residues. The V gene end was trimmed by 6 bases and the J gene end by 1 base; junction bases not matched to a gene: 6. Germline V lookup: CDR1 LNHDA, CDR2 SQIVND (reference sequence). CDR3 bases: TGTGCCAGTAGCCAAGGGGGACAGGGGTCCTACGAGCAGTACTTC. Translating it yields CASSQGGQGSYEQYF.

The chain combines TRBV4-2 with TRBJ2-1, with D unclear. The CDR3 is 15 residues long. V shed 0 bases and J shed 0 bases, with 6 bases lying between them. Germline values: CDR1 LGHNA, CDR2 YNFKEQ. CDR3 coding DNA: TGTGCCAGCAGCCAAGACTACTACTCCTACAATGAGCAGTTCTTC. Translating it yields CASSQDYYSYNEQFF.

This rearrangement joins TRBV30 to TRBJ2-1, with 11 bases that match TRBD2. The CDR3 length is 14 residues. Germline-derived CDR1 and CDR2 are GTSNPN and SVGIG (reference sequence). With 6 bases clipped from V and 2 bases from J, the junction kept 3 bases outside the gene matches. This chain's CDR3 is CACTSGSPYNEQFF. The DNA of the CDR3 is TGTGCCTGCACTAGCGGGAGTCCCTACAATGAGCAGTTCTTC.

This clone was recorded once. This sequence joins TRBV19 and TRBJ2-5; 7 bases match TRBD2. The germline V gene encodes CDR1 LNHDA and CDR2 SQIVND (reference sequence). This CDR3 has 18 residues. V gave up 3 bases and J gave up 0 bases; unmatched junction bases: 13. CDR3 in amino acids: CASSIILLASGYQETQYF. Written as DNA, the CDR3 is TGTGCCAGTAGTATTATTTTGTTGGCTAGCGGATACCAAGAGACCCAGTACTTC.

The chain's CDR3 is CARVRGGTFNSPLHF. The CDR3 DNA follows: TGTGCCAGGGTCCGGGGGGGGACGTTCAATTCACCCCTCCACTTT. V usage is TRBV27 and J usage is TRBJ1-6; D is possibly TRBD1 (5 bases). Germline CDR1 is MNHEY and CDR2 is SMNVEV (reference sequence). The germline V and J ends were trimmed by 9 bases and 7 bases, with 19 bases remaining between them. The CDR3 totals 15 residues.

This chain uses TRBV7-8 with TRBJ1-5; no firm D call. V was pared by 3 bases and J by 6 bases, with 9 bases between. The germline gives CDR1 SGHVS, CDR2 FQNEAQ. The CDR3 is 13 amino acids. The CDR3 region is CASSFSRVQPQHF. The CDR3 nucleotides read TGTGCCAGCAGCTTTTCAAGGGTTCAGCCCCAGCATTTT. The complete variable domain, with remaining parts taken from reference TRBV7-8 and TRBJ1-5, reads GAGVSQSPRYKVAKRGQDVALRCDPISGHVSLFWYQQALGQGPEFLTYFQNEAQLDKSGLPSDRFFAERPEGSVSTLKIQRTQQEDSAVYLCASSFSRVQPQHFGDGTRLSIL.

The chain is built from TRBV28 and TRBJ1-3; no clear D gene. The germline V gene encodes CDR1 MDHEN and CDR2 SYDVKM. This CDR3 region has 14 residues. The V end was cut by 7 bases, the J end by 11 bases, with 21 bases between. CDR3: CASTPNGVGEAIYF. The CDR3 bases are TGTGCCAGCACTCCTAACGGGGTAGGCGAGGCCATATATTTT.

J is TRBJ1-2 and V is TRBV7-9, with D perhaps TRBD1 (5 bases). Germline V gives CDR1 SEHNR, CDR2 FQNEAQ (reference sequence). The CDR3 length is 15 residues. The V end was cut by 5 bases, the J end by 4 bases, with 17 bases between. CDR3 DNA sequence: TGTGCCAGCAGCAACCCCGTCCAGGGACCCTATGGCTACACCTTC. It specifies CASSNPVQGPYGYTF.

The chain combines TRBV2 with TRBJ2-5; D possibly corresponds to TRBD2 (5 bases). Trimming removed 2 bases at V and 8 bases at J, with 9 bases between. CDR1 and CDR2 (germline): SNHLY, FYNNEI. The CDR3 sequence is 12 residues long. CDR3: CASSEPSSTQYF. The DNA for the CDR3 is TGTGCCAGCAGTGAACCTAGCAGCACCCAGTACTTC.

The chain employs TRBV28 and TRBJ2-7; 7 bases line up with TRBD2. V lost 2 bases to trimming and J lost 6 bases; unmatched junction nucleotides: 10. The CDR3 extends over 15 amino acids. Germline V gene sequence: CDR1 MDHEN, CDR2 SYDVKM. CDR3 nucleotides: TGTGCCAGCAGTTTAGAGACTAGCTCATATTCCGAGCAGTACTTC. Translating gives CASSLETSSYSEQYF.

This clone showed up just a few times. The chain recombines TRBV6-6 with TRBJ2-2, with D perhaps given as TRBD1 or TRBD2 (5 bases each). The V gene's germline CDR1 is MNHNY and CDR2 SVGAGI (reference sequence). The CDR3 has 14 residues. V lost 2 bases and J lost 4, with 8 bases in between. The chain's CDR3 is CASSYGTITGELFF. DNA of the CDR3: TGTGCCAGCAGTTACGGGACGATCACCGGGGAGCTGTTTTTT.

About this clone: Other DNA sequences in this sample translate to the same CDR3. The chain is built from TRBV27 and TRBJ1-1; D gene ambiguous. The CDR3 length is 14 residues. V lost 3 bases, J lost 1 base, and 9 bases lay in between. Germline CDR1 MNHEY, CDR2 SMNVEV (reference sequence). CDR3 amino acids: CASSLRPGNTEAFF. The CDR3 DNA reads TGTGCCAGCAGTTTGAGGCCAGGGAACACTGAAGCTTTCTTT.

This clone was observed a few times. CDR3 in amino acids: CASSRLAGVRDTGELFF. As DNA, the CDR3 is TGTGCCAGCAGCCGCCTAGCGGGAGTGAGGGATACCGGGGAGCTGTTTTTT. The chain combines TRBV4-2 with TRBJ2-2; 10 nucleotides line up with TRBD2. This CDR3 is built from 17 residues. Germline V gene sequence: CDR1 LGHNA, CDR2 YNFKEQ. Unmatched junction bases numbered 10, after V lost 4 bases and J lost 5 bases.

This clone was seen ten or more times. This CDR3 is CASSFLTSGYNEQFF. Written as DNA, the CDR3 is TGTGCCAGCAGCTTTCTAACTAGCGGGTACAATGAGCAGTTCTTC. The rearrangement uses TRBV7-9 and TRBJ2-1; TRBD2 aligns across 9 bases. The V gene end was trimmed by 3 bases and the J gene end by 4 bases; junction bases not matched to a gene: 4. Per germline, CDR1 SEHNR and CDR2 FQNEAQ (reference sequence). The CDR3 spans 15 residues. Filled out from reference TRBV7-9 and TRBJ2-1, the complete variable domain reads DTGVSQNPRHKITKRGQNVTFRCDPISEHNRLYWYRQTLGQGPEFLTYFQNEAQLEKSRLLSDRFSAERPKGSFSTLEIQRTEQGDSAMYLCASSFLTSGYNEQFFGPGTRLTVL.

The rearrangement links TRBV14 to TRBJ1-1; D is unclear. Germline CDR1 is SGHDN and CDR2 is FVKESK. The CDR3 has 13 amino acids. Trimming took 4 bases from V and 6 from J, leaving 12 bases between them. The CDR3 loop is CASSPPGPSEAFF. The DNA of the CDR3 is TGTGCCAGCAGCCCCCCCGGACCCTCTGAAGCTTTCTTT. Filled out from reference TRBV14 and TRBJ1-1, the complete variable domain reads EAGVTQFPSHSVIEKGQTVTLRCDPISGHDNLYWYRRVMGKEIKFLLHFVKESKQDESGMPNNRFLAERTGGTYSTLKVQPAELEDSGVYFCASSPPGPSEAFFGQGTRLTVV.

The chain employs TRBV6-5 and TRBJ1-1; possibly TRBD1 for D (6 bases). The CDR3 totals 10 residues. Germline values: CDR1 MNHEY, CDR2 SVGAGI. For the CDR3, the DNA is TGTGGGATAAAGGGGGGGGAAGCTTTCTTT. As protein: CGIKGGEAFF.

This clone was observed a handful of times. V is TRBV5-1 and J is TRBJ1-4, with a weak D call TRBD1 (6 bases). The CDR3 length is 17 residues. The V end was cut by 1 base, the J end by 4 bases, with 17 bases between. Looked up from germline, CDR1 is SGHRS and CDR2 is YFSETQ. The CDR3 loop is CASSLISGGWGNEKLFF. The CDR3 nucleotides read TGCGCCAGCAGCTTGATATCCGGGGGCTGGGGTAATGAAAAACTGTTTTTT.

In the case of this clone: The sample contains more than one DNA sequence encoding this CDR3. V gene TRBV6-6 combines with J gene TRBJ1-4; no firm D call. Germline V gives CDR1 MNHNY, CDR2 SVGAGI (reference sequence). The CDR3 contains 14 residues. The ends were cut back, 3 bases at V and 2 bases at J, with 7 bases in the middle. The CDR3: CASSYGDTNEKLFF. The CDR3 region has the DNA TGTGCCAGCAGTTATGGGGATACTAATGAAAAACTGTTTTTT.

The sample holds a few counts of this clone. The genes are TRBV16 and TRBJ1-3; no clear D. Per the germline V gene, CDR1 is KGHSY and CDR2 is FQNENV. Trimming left V 0 bases short and J 1 base short, with 7 bases between. CDR3 size: 15 residues. Here the CDR3 reads CASSQSSGSGNTIYF. The CDR3 coding sequence is TGTGCCAGCAGCCAATCCTCAGGTTCTGGAAACACCATATATTTT.

As for this clone: The same CDR3 also results from other DNA sequences found in this sample. The chain carries TRBV7-2 and TRBJ2-2; D unclear. The CDR3 runs to 15 residues. Germline CDR1 and CDR2: SGHTA and FQGNSA. The ends were cut back, 0 bases at V and 0 bases at J, with 5 bases in the middle. CDR3 in DNA: TGTGCCAGCAGCTTAGCAGGCGCGAACACCGGGGAGCTGTTTTTT. Residues: CASSLAGANTGELFF.

This clone was detected only a few times. This chain uses TRBV11-2 with TRBJ1-1, with D uncertain. The CDR3 sequence is 13 residues long. CDR1 and CDR2 (germline): SGHAT, FQNNGV. The V gene lost 9 bases and the J gene lost 4 bases, with 15 bases spanning the gap. The CDR3 is CASRERESTEAFF. CDR3 DNA: TGTGCCAGTAGAGAACGGGAAAGCACTGAAGCTTTCTTT.